The 9 T cell receptor beta chains reported below all come from one sample, sequenced in a study of T cell clones after liver transplantation. Repertoires were generated with immunoSEQ multiplex PCR, while TCRdb's copy carries only in-frame clones and drops some. The data hold 50,000 to 55,000 clones, with more than 65% observed a single time. Here the sequenced sample was CD4+ T cells from blood, taken 54 months after liver transplant. The receptors stem from a human patient who received a liver transplant. Some T cells may be the graft donor's.

This chain joins TRBV7-2 and TRBJ1-3; D not resolved. Germline CDR1 is SGHTA and CDR2 is FQGNSA. The CDR3 is 15 amino acids. Trimming took off 1 base at V and 1 base at J, with 8 bases between the two ends. The CDR3: CASSLVPGSGNTIYF. CDR3 in DNA: TGTGCCAGCAGCTTAGTACCCGGTTCTGGAAACACCATATATTTT.

The V call is TRBV28, the J call TRBJ1-1; tentatively, D is TRBD1 (6 bases). Germline V gene sequence: CDR1 MDHEN, CDR2 SYDVKM. The CDR3 extends over 13 amino acids. The V and J ends lost 8 bases and 6 bases respectively, with 16 bases between them. CDR3 sequence (DNA): TGTGCCAGCGAGGACAGCCCGGGGGCTGAAGCTTTCTTT. It specifies CASEDSPGAEAFF.

The rearrangement uses TRBV7-6 and TRBJ2-5; D unclear. Trimming shortened V by 6 bases and J by 5 bases, and 10 bases separated the two germline ends. Germline V gene sequence: CDR1 SGHVS, CDR2 FNYEAQ. This CDR3 spans 12 amino acids. The CDR3 region is CASRGTSETQYF. Written as DNA, the CDR3 is TGTGCCAGCAGGGGAACGTCGGAGACCCAGTACTTC.

The rearrangement uses TRBV18 and TRBJ1-2, with no clear D. V was shortened by 2 bases and J by 0 bases, with 10 bases between the two germline ends. Germline CDR1 is KGHSH and CDR2 is LQKENI. The CDR3 is 15 amino acids. The CDR3 coding sequence is TGTGCCAGCTCACCAGTCTTGGAATCTAACTATGGCTACACCTTC. Protein product: CASSPVLESNYGYTF.

This clone appeared a single time. The chain recombines TRBV11-3 with TRBJ2-3, with D possibly being TRBD2 (6 bases). The CDR3 spans 14 residues. Germline-derived CDR1 and CDR2 are SGHNT and YENEEA. V was clipped by 4 bases and J by 0 bases, with 8 bases between them. CDR3: CASSSGTSTDTQYF. In nucleotides, the CDR3 is TGTGCCAGCAGCTCTGGGACTAGCACAGATACGCAGTATTTT.

The J gene is TRBJ2-2, the V gene TRBV29-1, with 10 bases lining up with TRBD1. The V gene end was trimmed by 4 bases and the J gene end by 4 bases; junction bases not matched to a gene: 12. The CDR3 totals 17 residues. Germline V lookup: CDR1 SQVTM, CDR2 ANQGSEA. This CDR3 reads CSVGDRTGGLGTGELFF. CDR3 coding DNA: TGCAGCGTTGGAGATAGGACAGGGGGATTAGGCACCGGGGAGCTGTTTTTT.

As concerns this clone: This same CDR3 is encoded by further DNA sequences in the sample. CDR3 region: CASSLRGETQYF. The CDR3 region has the DNA TGTGCCAGCAGCTTACGGGGAGAGACCCAGTACTTC. This chain uses TRBV7-2 with TRBJ2-5; tentative D call: TRBD2 (5 bases). The ends were cut back, 2 bases at V and 4 bases at J, with 5 bases in the middle. Looked up from germline, CDR1 is SGHTA and CDR2 is FQGNSA. The CDR3 spans 12 residues.

CDR3 loop: CASSYRLDIGNTIYF. In nucleotides, the CDR3 is TGTGCCAGCAGTTACCGACTCGACATTGGAAACACCATATATTTT. The chain recombines TRBV6-6 with TRBJ1-3; D gene unclear. Trimming removed 2 bases at V and 3 bases at J, with 11 bases between. The CDR3 is 15 residues long. Germline CDR1 reads MNHNY; CDR2 reads SVGAGI (reference sequence).

The gene calls are TRBV28 and TRBJ1-5; a weak D match, TRBD1 (5 bases). V lost 9 bases and J lost 5, with 14 bases in between. CDR3 length equals 13 residues. The germline gives CDR1 MDHEN, CDR2 SYDVKM. CDR3 residues: CASNDDSYQPQHF. In DNA, the CDR3 is TGTGCCAGTAACGACGACAGTTATCAGCCCCAGCATTTT.